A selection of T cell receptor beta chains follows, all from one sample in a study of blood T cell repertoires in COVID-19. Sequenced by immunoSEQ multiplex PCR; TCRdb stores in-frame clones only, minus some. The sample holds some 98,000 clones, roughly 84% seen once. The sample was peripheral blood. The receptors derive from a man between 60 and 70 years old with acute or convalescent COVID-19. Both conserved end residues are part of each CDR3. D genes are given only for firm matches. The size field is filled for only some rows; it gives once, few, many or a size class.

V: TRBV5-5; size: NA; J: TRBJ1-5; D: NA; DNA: TGTGCCAGCAGCTTGGGTACAGCCACACATCAGCCCCAGCATTTT; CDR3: CASSLGTATHQPQHF
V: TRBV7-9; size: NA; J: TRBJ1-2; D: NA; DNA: TGTGCCAGCAGCCTCCAAGGGGAGGGGCCGTACTATGGCTACACCTTC; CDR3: CASSLQGEGPYYGYTF
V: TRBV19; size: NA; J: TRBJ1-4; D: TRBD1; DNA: TGTGCCAGTAGTTATCCGGGACAGTCTAATGAAAAACTGTTTTTT; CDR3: CASSYPGQSNEKLFF
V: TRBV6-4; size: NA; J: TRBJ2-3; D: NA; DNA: TGTGCCAGCAGTGACGACAGACGCACAGATACGCAGTATTTT; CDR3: CASSDDRRTDTQYF
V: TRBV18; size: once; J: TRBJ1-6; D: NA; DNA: TGTGCCAGCTCTCCACATAGCTCCTATAATTCACCCCTCCACTTT; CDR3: CASSPHSSYNSPLHF
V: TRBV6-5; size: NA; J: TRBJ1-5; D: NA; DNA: TGTGCCAGCAGACCACAGGGTAGGAATCAGCCCCAGCATTTT; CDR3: CASRPQGRNQPQHF
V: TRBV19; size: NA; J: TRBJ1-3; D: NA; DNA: TGTGCCAGTAGTATCGCCGGTGCTTATGGAAACACCATATATTTT; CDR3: CASSIAGAYGNTIYF
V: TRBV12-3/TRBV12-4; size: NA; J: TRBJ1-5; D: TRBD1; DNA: TGTGCCAGCAGTGGGACAGTGAATCAGCCCCAGCATTTT; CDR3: CASSGTVNQPQHF
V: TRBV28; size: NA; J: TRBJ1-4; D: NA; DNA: TGTGCCAGCAGTCTGCGGGCCCGTAATGAAAAACTGTTTTTT; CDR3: CASSLRARNEKLFF
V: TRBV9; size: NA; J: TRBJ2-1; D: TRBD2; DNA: TGTGCCAGCAGCGTCCAACTAGCGGGGAAGGGGAATGAGCAGTTCTTC; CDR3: CASSVQLAGKGNEQFF
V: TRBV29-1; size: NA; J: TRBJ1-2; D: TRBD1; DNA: TGCAGCGTTGCAGGGACAGAATATGGCTACACCTTC; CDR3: CSVAGTEYGYTF
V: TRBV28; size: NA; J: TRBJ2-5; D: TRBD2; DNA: TGTGCCAGCAGTTTATGGACAGGGACCTGGGTCAGCGGGGGGGCTAGGAGCCAAGAGACCCAGTACTTC; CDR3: CASSLWTGTWVSGGARSQETQYF
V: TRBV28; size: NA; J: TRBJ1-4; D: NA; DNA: TGTGCCAGCAGATTACCCGGGACTCGGGATGAAAAACTGTTTTTT; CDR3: CASRLPGTRDEKLFF
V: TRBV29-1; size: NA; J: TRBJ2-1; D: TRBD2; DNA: TGCAGCGTTGAAGGGGCGGGGGGTTTAAATGAGCAGTTCTTC; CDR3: CSVEGAGGLNEQFF
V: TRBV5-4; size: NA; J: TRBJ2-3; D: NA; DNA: TGTGCCAGCAGCTTGATCTCAGATACGCAGTATTTT; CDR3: CASSLISDTQYF
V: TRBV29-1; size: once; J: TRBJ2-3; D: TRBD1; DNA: TGCAGCGTTCAAACTTACGGGACAGGGGGCACAGATACGCAGTATTTT; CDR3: CSVQTYGTGGTDTQYF
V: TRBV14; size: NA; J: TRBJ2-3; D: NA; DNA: TGTGCCAGCAGCCAAGATCCCCGGTTCTCCGCGGATACGCAGTATTTT; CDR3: CASSQDPRFSADTQYF
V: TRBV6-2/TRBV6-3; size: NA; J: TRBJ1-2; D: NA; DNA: TGTGCCAGCAGTCAGGGCTATGGCTACACCTTC; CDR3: CASSQGYGYTF
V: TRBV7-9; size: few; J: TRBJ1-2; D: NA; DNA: TGTGCCAGCAGCATAGCCCAGGGTTCGTTCTATGGCTACACCTTC; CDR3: CASSIAQGSFYGYTF